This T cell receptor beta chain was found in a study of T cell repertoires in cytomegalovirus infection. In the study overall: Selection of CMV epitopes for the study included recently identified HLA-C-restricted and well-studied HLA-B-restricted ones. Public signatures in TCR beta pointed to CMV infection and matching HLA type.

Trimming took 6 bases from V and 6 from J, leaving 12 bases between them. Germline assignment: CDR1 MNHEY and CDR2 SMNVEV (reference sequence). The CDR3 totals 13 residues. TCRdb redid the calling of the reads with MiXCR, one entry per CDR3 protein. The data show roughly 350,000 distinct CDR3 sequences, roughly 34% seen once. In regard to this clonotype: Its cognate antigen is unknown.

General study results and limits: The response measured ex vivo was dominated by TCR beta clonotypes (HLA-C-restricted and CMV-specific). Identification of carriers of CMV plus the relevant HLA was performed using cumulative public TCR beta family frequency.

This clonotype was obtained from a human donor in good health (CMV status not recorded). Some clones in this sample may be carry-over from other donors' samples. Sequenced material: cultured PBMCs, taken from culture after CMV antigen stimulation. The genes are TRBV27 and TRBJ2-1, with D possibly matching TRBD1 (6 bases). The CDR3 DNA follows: TGTGCCAGCAGAAAACTAGGGGGCAATGAGCAGTTCTTC. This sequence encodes CASRKLGGNEQFF.